This T cell receptor (beta chain) was captured in a study of OX40 agonist ivuxolimab in advanced cancers. Overall study context: People in dose escalation had one of these cancers: hepatocellular carcinoma, melanoma, renal cell or head and neck cancer. Partial responses occurred in Three dose-escalation patients, one with hepatocellular carcinoma and two with cutaneous melanoma.

The protocol was immunoSEQ multiplex PCR, while the TCRdb copy is restricted to in-frame clones and leaves out a portion. The repertoire holds just under 65,000 clones, with about four fifths as singletons. V shed 4 bases, J shed 6 bases, and the junction held 8 bases outside the gene matches. The CDR3 consists of 15 residues. The germline V gene encodes CDR1 LNHDA and CDR2 SQIVND (reference sequence). Blood was sampled at baseline, cycle 4 day 1, and cycle 7 day 1. The rearrangement links TRBV19 to TRBJ2-5, with 10 bases matching TRBD2. The sequence derives from an adult with an advanced solid tumor such as melanoma, head and neck, liver or kidney cancer. The sequenced sample was CD4+ or CD8+ T cells sorted from blood, obtained in a trial of the OX40 agonist ivuxolimab. The CDR3 loop reads CASSTAPSGRKTQYF. The CDR3 bases are TGTGCCAGTAGTACCGCTCCTAGCGGGAGAAAGACCCAGTACTTC.